This T cell receptor beta chain stems from a study of glioma-infiltrating T cells. Study results and caveats: Tissue and blood shared very few CDR3 sequences.

This clonotype appeared a few times. Its antigen is currently unknown. TCR alpha and beta CDR3 regions were amplified from RNA using iRepertoire nested multiplex PCR. TCRdb called the multiplex PCR reads again in MiXCR, with one record for every CDR3 protein. The top ten clones hold 35% to 55% of a sample with roughly 100,000 distinct CDR3 sequences, under 30% of them seen once. Trimming removed 6 bases from V and 3 bases from J; junction bases left unmatched: 9. The CDR3 sequence is 16 residues long. The J gene is TRBJ2-7, the V gene TRBV12-3 or TRBV12-4; 12 bases are a match to TRBD1. This TCR came from a human donor with low-grade glioma or glioblastoma, undergoing nonglioma brain surgery, or in good health (not recorded which). Source material: glioma tissue, nonneoplastic brain tissue, or PBMCs (not recorded which). This chain's CDR3 is CASSQGQGATFYEQYF. In nucleotides, the CDR3 is TGTGCCAGCAGCCAGGGACAGGGGGCTACTTTCTACGAGCAGTACTTC.